Listed below are T cell receptor beta chains from one sample, sequenced in a study of blood T cell repertoires in COVID-19. Here immunoSEQ multiplex PCR was the method, and the copy in TCRdb shows in-frame clones only, minus some. Among some 88,000 clones listed, 91% were seen once. Material for sequencing was peripheral blood. The receptors were sampled from a human donor with active COVID-19. The donor label of this sample is uncertain. Each CDR3 is given with its conserved first and last residue. A D gene is named only where the DNA matches it firmly. For some rows the clone size is stated as once, few or many, or as a class when expanded; others skip it.

J | D | V | size | DNA | CDR3
TRBJ1-3 | - | TRBV7-8 | - | TGTGCCAGCAGCTTAACGGGGTTCGGAAACACCATATATTTT | CASSLTGFGNTIYF
TRBJ2-3 | TRBD2 | TRBV3-1/TRBV3-2 | - | TGTGCCAGCAGCCAGCTAGCGGGGGGAAGGGATACGCAGTATTTT | CASSQLAGGRDTQYF
TRBJ2-1 | - | TRBV29-1 | - | TGCAGCGTTACGTCTGGACAGTTGTCCTACAATGAGCAGTTCTTC | CSVTSGQLSYNEQFF
TRBJ2-7 | - | TRBV6-6 | - | TGTGCCAGCAGGACGGACAGTCCCTACGAGCAGTACTTC | CASRTDSPYEQYF
TRBJ2-7 | - | TRBV5-1 | once | TGCGCCAGCAGCTTGGTTGGGCAGGGTTACGAGCAGTACTTC | CASSLVGQGYEQYF
TRBJ1-6 | TRBD1 | TRBV2 | - | TGTGCCAGCAGTGCTGCGGGACAGGGGAATTCACCCCTCCACTTT | CASSAAGQGNSPLHF
TRBJ2-2 | - | TRBV11-2 | - | TGTGCCAGCGTCGGTAGCGCGACCGGGGAGCTGTTTTTT | CASVGSATGELFF
TRBJ1-3 | - | TRBV28 | - | TGTGCCAGCAGTACTGGAGGGGGGGACTCTGGAAACACCATATATTTT | CASSTGGGDSGNTIYF
TRBJ1-2 | - | TRBV3-1/TRBV3-2 | many | TGTGCCAGCAGCCAAGAAACGGGGGTCTTAAGTGGCTACACCTTC | CASSQETGVLSGYTF
TRBJ1-1 | TRBD1 | TRBV7-9 | - | TGTGCCAGCAGCGCGGGACAGGGATTGAACACTGAAGCTTTCTTT | CASSAGQGLNTEAFF
TRBJ2-7 | TRBD1 | TRBV30 | - | TGTGCCTGGAGTCTCGGACAGGATTCCTACGAGCAGTACTTC | CAWSLGQDSYEQYF
TRBJ2-7 | - | TRBV5-6 | - | TGTGCCAGCAGCCTCGGGATCTACGAGCAGTACTTC | CASSLGIYEQYF
TRBJ2-5 | - | TRBV14 | - | TGTGCCAGCAGCCACAGGCCTCTGTGGACCCAGTACTTC | CASSHRPLWTQYF
TRBJ2-7 | - | TRBV2 | few | TGTGCCAGCATGGTAGTATTAACAGGGATCTCCTACGAGCAGTACTTC | CASMVVLTGISYEQYF
TRBJ1-1 | - | TRBV5-6 | - | TGTGCCAGCAGCTTGGATCGGAGGGAGGGCACTGAAGCTTTCTTT | CASSLDRREGTEAFF
TRBJ2-7 | - | TRBV29-1 | - | TGCAGCGGCTTAGACTCCTCGTCACCCTACGAGCAGTACTTC | CSGLDSSSPYEQYF
TRBJ2-7 | - | TRBV5-1 | - | TGCGCCAGCAGCTTAGGCGCTGCGGATTACTACGAGCAGTACTTC | CASSLGAADYYEQYF
TRBJ2-3 | - | TRBV3-1/TRBV3-2 | - | TGTGCCAGCAGCCCGTGGACAGCGACAGATACGCAGTATTTT | CASSPWTATDTQYF
TRBJ1-4 | - | TRBV2 | - | TGTGCCAGCAGCACCGAGTCAGGGGAAGGAGAAAAACTGTTTTTT | CASSTESGEGEKLFF
TRBJ2-5 | TRBD1 | TRBV7-9 | - | TGTGCCAGCAGCGACGCAAGGGGGCTTAAAGAGACCCAGTACTTC | CASSDARGLKETQYF
TRBJ2-7 | TRBD1 | TRBV6-5 | - | TGTGCCAGCAGTCCACCAGGGACAGGGGGAAACGAGCAGTACTTC | CASSPPGTGGNEQYF
TRBJ2-5 | TRBD1 | TRBV24-1 | - | TGTGCCACCAGTGTCTCGACAGGGGGCGAAGAGACCCAGTACTTC | CATSVSTGGEETQYF
TRBJ2-7 | - | TRBV2 | - | TGTGCCAGCGACACGGGAAACCCCTACGAGCAGTACTTC | CASDTGNPYEQYF
TRBJ2-5 | - | TRBV6-1 | once | TGTGCCAGCAGTGAAAACGGGGTCGAGACCCAGTACTTC | CASSENGVETQYF
TRBJ1-6 | TRBD1 | TRBV5-1 | - | TGCGCCAGCAGCTTACAGGGGGCGGTGGGAAATTCACCCCTCCACTTT | CASSLQGAVGNSPLHF
TRBJ2-7 | TRBD1 | TRBV7-9 | - | TGTGCCAGCAGCTTAGCCCCCGGGACAGGGAACCTCGAGCAGTACTTC | CASSLAPGTGNLEQYF
TRBJ2-5 | TRBD2 | TRBV5-4 | - | TGTGCCAGCAGCCAGGAGGTAGCGGGGGCACAAGAGACCCAGTACTTC | CASSQEVAGAQETQYF
TRBJ1-5 | - | TRBV6-5 | once | TGTGCCAGCAGTTGGGAGGAAAATCAGCCCCAGCATTTT | CASSWEENQPQHF
TRBJ2-3 | - | TRBV4-3 | - | TGCGCCAGCAGCCAAGAAGACATTAGCACAGATACGCAGTATTTT | CASSQEDISTDTQYF
TRBJ1-5 | - | TRBV28 | - | TGTGCCAGCAGAGGGGGGGTCGGGAATCAGCCCCAGCATTTT | CASRGGVGNQPQHF
TRBJ1-1 | - | TRBV9 | - | TGTGCCAGCAGCGTATATCCGGGAGCGGGGAACACTGAAGCTTTCTTT | CASSVYPGAGNTEAFF
TRBJ2-1 | TRBD1 | TRBV5-4 | once | TGTGCCAGCAGCAGAGTACGGGACAGGGGGGACAATGAGCAGTTCTTC | CASSRVRDRGDNEQFF
TRBJ2-5 | TRBD1 | TRBV4-3 | - | TGCGCCAGCAGCCGCGGACGGGACAGGGGATTGGAGACCCAGTACTTC | CASSRGRDRGLETQYF
TRBJ1-3 | - | TRBV19 | - | TGTGCCAGTAACCCGACAGAGAGAGGAAACACCATATATTTT | CASNPTERGNTIYF
TRBJ2-5 | TRBD2 | TRBV9 | - | TGTGCCAGCAGTTCGTGGGGGGGAGAGACCCAGTACTTC | CASSSWGGETQYF
TRBJ1-2 | TRBD1 | TRBV4-3 | - | TGCGCCAGCAGCCAAGTAGACAGGGCCTATGGCTACACCTTC | CASSQVDRAYGYTF
TRBJ2-3 | TRBD2 | TRBV28 | - | TGTGCCAGCAGTGCGGCGGGGGGCACAGATACGCAGTATTTT | CASSAAGGTDTQYF
TRBJ2-7 | TRBD1 | TRBV6-5 | few | TGTGCCAGCAGGTCCCCGGGACAGAGCTCCTACGAGCAGTACTTC | CASRSPGQSSYEQYF
TRBJ2-3 | TRBD2 | TRBV2 | - | TGTGCCAGCAGTGAGCTGGCGGGGGGGACCACAGATACGCAGTATTTT | CASSELAGGTTDTQYF
TRBJ2-7 | - | TRBV4-1 | - | TGCGCCAGCAGCCAAGATCGAGGCAGCTTCGGGGACGAGCAGTACTTC | CASSQDRGSFGDEQYF
TRBJ1-3 | - | TRBV6-5 | - | TGTGCCAGCAGCCGACAGTTGGGCTCTGGAAACACCATATATTTT | CASSRQLGSGNTIYF